These 25 T cell receptor beta chains share one sample of origin, sequenced in a study of control samples from healthy donors and cancer patients (dated by TCRdb to about 2020). The library relied on the immunoSEQ multiplex PCR assay. TCRdb re-hosts the immuneACCESS table, in-frame sequences only. Its copies lack some clones; in the studies checked, an unresolved V gene accounts for under half of them, and the cause for the rest is not known. The sample profile shows around 94,000 clones; 90% of them were found once. The ten largest clones capture less than 4.5% of the sample. The sample comprised blood. These receptors originate from a woman under 30 in good health.

The V gene is TRBV4-2, the J gene TRBJ2-7; TRBD2 is a possible D gene (6 bases). The V end lost 1 base, the J end lost 4 bases, and 17 bases lay between the germline ends. CDR3 length equals 16 residues. CDR1 is LGHNA, CDR2 YNFKEQ, per germline. CDR3: CASSQAGQLAGYEQYF. Written as DNA, the CDR3 is TGTGCCAGCAGCCAAGCAGGTCAGCTCGCGGGGTACGAGCAGTACTTC.

The chain employs TRBV24-1 and TRBJ1-1, with TRBD1 matching 7 bases. The CDR3 contains 14 residues. Germline CDR1 is KGHDR and CDR2 is SFDVKD. V dropped 8 bases and J dropped 1; count of bases not matched to a gene: 6. The chain's CDR3 is CATTGGTSNTEAFF. As DNA, the CDR3 is TGTGCCACCACAGGGGGAACCTCGAACACTGAAGCTTTCTTT.

The chain joins TRBV3-1 (or the pseudogene TRBV3-2) to TRBJ1-5; 8 bases are a match to TRBD1. The germline V gene encodes CDR1 LGHDT and CDR2 YNNKEL (reference sequence). Losses at the gene ends were 1 base for V and 8 bases for J; bases not matched to a gene: 4. This CDR3 is 14 amino acids long. CDR3 amino acids: CASSQGAGGKPQHF. The CDR3 region has the DNA TGTGCCAGCAGCCAAGGTGCAGGGGGCAAGCCCCAGCATTTT.

This chain uses TRBV2 with TRBJ1-6; D call uncertain. Trimming removed 2 bases from V and 0 bases from J, with 11 bases in between. Germline V gene lookup returns CDR1 SNHLY and CDR2 FYNNEI. The CDR3 sequence is 17 residues long. The CDR3 region has the DNA TGTGCCAGCAGTGAACTCGGCACGAGCTCCTATAATTCACCCCTCCACTTT. Residues: CASSELGTSSYNSPLHF.

The V call is TRBV7-9, the J call TRBJ2-5; 10 bases map to TRBD2. The germline V gene encodes CDR1 SEHNR and CDR2 FQNEAQ (reference sequence). J was trimmed by 2 bases and V by 4 bases; bases with no gene match: 7. CDR3 length: 16 amino acids. Here the CDR3 DNA reads TGTGCCAGCAGCTCCCAGCCTAGCGGGGGACAAGAGACCCAGTACTTC. Its translation is CASSSQPSGGQETQYF.

This sequence joins TRBV4-1 and TRBJ1-4; D is undetermined. The CDR3 is 13 residues long. Germline V gene sequence: CDR1 MGHRA, CDR2 YSYEKL. The V gene lost 1 base and the J gene lost 4 bases, with 4 bases spanning the gap. The CDR3 coding sequence is TGCGCCAGCAGCCAAGTCAGTAATGAAAAACTGTTTTTT. It translates to CASSQVSNEKLFF.

This sequence joins TRBV9 and TRBJ2-3; 9 positions agree with TRBD2. The CDR3 is 17 amino acids. The germline CDR1 and CDR2 sequences are SGDLS and YYNGEE. The V and J ends lost 4 bases and 4 bases, in that order; junction bases with no gene match: 13. The CDR3 DNA is TGTGCCAGCAGCCCCCGGTCAGCGGCTAGCGGGGCAGATACGCAGTATTTT. This translates into CASSPRSAASGADTQYF. Combining the CDR3 with reference TRBV9 and TRBJ2-3 gives the whole variable domain DSGVTQTPKHLITATGQRVTLRCSPRSGDLSVYWYQQSLDQGLQFLIQYYNGEERAKGNILERFSAQQFPDLHSELNLSSLELGDSALYFCASSPRSAASGADTQYFGPGTRLTVL.

The rearrangement uses TRBV24-1 and TRBJ1-5, with TRBD1 as a possible D gene (6 bases). The CDR3 has 14 amino acids. CDR1 is KGHDR, CDR2 SFDVKD, per germline. Trimming took 4 bases from V and 7 from J, leaving 13 bases between them. The CDR3 loop is CATSDRTVQQPQHF. The CDR3 bases are TGTGCCACCAGTGACCGGACAGTCCAACAGCCCCAGCATTTT.

The V call is TRBV19, the J call TRBJ1-2; perhaps TRBD1 as D (6 bases). Germline lookup yields CDR1 LNHDA and CDR2 SQIVND (reference sequence). The V end lost 7 bases, the J end lost 6 bases, and 15 bases lay between the germline ends. The CDR3 is 13 amino acids. The CDR3 loop is CASNPTGANGYTF. CDR3 DNA: TGTGCCAGTAACCCTACGGGGGCGAATGGCTACACCTTC.

V usage is TRBV29-1 and J usage is TRBJ1-2; possibly TRBD1 for D (5 bases). This CDR3 has 11 amino acids. The germline V gene encodes CDR1 SQVTM and CDR2 ANQGSEA. V was pared by 2 bases and J by 10 bases, with 11 bases between. As DNA, the CDR3 is TGCAGCGTTGAAAGAGGGGAAACCTACACCTTC. As protein: CSVERGETYTF. Using reference TRBV29-1 and TRBJ1-2 for the parts outside the CDR3, the full variable domain is SAVISQKPSRDICQRGTSLTIQCQVDSQVTMMFWYRQQPGQSLTLIATANQGSEATYESGFVIDKFPISRPNLTFSTLTVSNMSPEDSSIYLCSVERGETYTFGSGTRLTVV.

This chain uses TRBV7-3 with TRBJ1-5; no reliable D call. Germline CDR1 is SGHTA and CDR2 is FQGTGA. This CDR3 is 13 amino acids long. Deletions cut 2 bases from V and 4 bases from J, with 6 bases between. This CDR3 reads CASSLGPNQPQHF. The CDR3 region has the DNA TGTGCCAGCAGCTTAGGGCCAAATCAGCCCCAGCATTTT.

This rearrangement joins TRBV13 to TRBJ2-7; D is possibly TRBD1 (6 bases). The CDR3 length is 17 residues. Germline CDR1 reads PRHDT; CDR2 reads FYEKMQ (reference sequence). Trimming stripped 5 bases from V and 0 bases from J, with 20 bases between. The CDR3 nucleotides read TGTGCCAGCAGCCCCGCGACAGGACAGCCGAACTCCTACGAGCAGTACTTC. Amino acids: CASSPATGQPNSYEQYF.

This clone was recorded a few times. The CDR3 sequence is CASSDPRSGHNEQFF. The CDR3 coding sequence is TGTGCCAGCAGCGACCCCCGTTCGGGGCACAATGAGCAGTTCTTC. The J gene is TRBJ2-1, the V gene TRBV7-6, with D possibly called TRBD1 or TRBD2 (5 bases each). CDR1 SGHVS and CDR2 FNYEAQ come from the germline V gene. Trimming shortened V by 5 bases and J by 5 bases, and 16 bases separated the two germline ends. The CDR3 extends over 15 amino acids.

The chain carries TRBV12-3 or TRBV12-4 and TRBJ2-1; D is unresolved. The CDR3 sequence is 12 residues long. Trimming stripped 2 bases from V and 15 bases from J, with 14 bases between. The CDR3 coding sequence is TGTGCCAGCAGTTTAACAGAGAAGGGCTGGTTCTTC. Residues: CASSLTEKGWFF.

The chain has TRBV2 and TRBJ2-1; 9 nucleotides agree with TRBD1. The CDR3 is made up of 14 amino acids. The V and J ends lost 7 bases and 0 bases, in that order; junction bases with no gene match: 1. CDR1 SNHLY and CDR2 FYNNEI come from the germline V gene. The CDR3 sequence is CASKTGGSYNEQFF. The CDR3 coding sequence is TGTGCCAGCAAGACAGGGGGCTCCTACAATGAGCAGTTCTTC.

This chain uses TRBV7-2 with TRBJ1-2, with no clear D. This CDR3 is built from 13 residues. V lost 1 base to trimming and J lost 4 bases, with 7 bases between them. The germline V gene encodes CDR1 SGHTA and CDR2 FQGNSA. CDR3 DNA: TGTGCCAGCAGCTTAGATCTAAGCTATGGCTACACCTTC. This sequence encodes CASSLDLSYGYTF.

The chain couples TRBV4-2 to TRBJ2-2; TRBD2 matches at 10 bases. This CDR3 contains 18 residues. V lost 0 bases to trimming and J lost 2 bases; unmatched junction nucleotides: 6. Germline assignment: CDR1 LGHNA and CDR2 YNFKEQ. This CDR3 is CASSQEPSGGANTGELFF. DNA of the CDR3: TGTGCCAGCAGCCAAGAGCCCAGCGGGGGGGCCAACACCGGGGAGCTGTTTTTT.

The chain is built from TRBV18 and TRBJ1-1; D is possibly TRBD1 (6 bases). The ends were cut back, 3 bases at V and 0 bases at J, with 8 bases in the middle. The germline CDR1 and CDR2 sequences are KGHSH and LQKENI. CDR3 size: 14 residues. The DNA of the CDR3 is TGTGCCAGCTCACCGGACAGCCTGAACACTGAAGCTTTCTTT. Translating it yields CASSPDSLNTEAFF.

The chain couples TRBV27 to TRBJ1-5, with D possibly matching TRBD1 (6 bases). The V and J ends lost 7 bases and 0 bases respectively, with 10 bases between them. This CDR3 comprises 14 residues. The germline CDR1 and CDR2 sequences are MNHEY and SMNVEV (reference sequence). CDR3 DNA: TGTGCCAGCATTTACAGGGATAGCAATCAGCCCCAGCATTTT. Amino acid sequence: CASIYRDSNQPQHF.

This rearrangement joins TRBV2 to TRBJ1-1; D gene uncertain. The V end lost 5 bases, the J end lost 8 bases, and 9 bases lay between the germline ends. The CDR3 contains 11 residues. Germline-derived CDR1 and CDR2 are SNHLY and FYNNEI. The CDR3 here is CASSYGREAFF. The CDR3 bases are TGTGCCAGCAGTTATGGACGGGAAGCTTTCTTT.

The chain combines TRBV27 with TRBJ1-4, with D hard to call. The CDR3 totals 13 residues. V was cut by 1 base and J by 4 bases, with 4 bases left in between. Germline V gene data show CDR1 as MNHEY and CDR2 as SMNVEV (reference sequence). The CDR3 reads CASSLYFNEKLFF. Written as DNA, the CDR3 is TGTGCCAGCAGTTTATACTTTAATGAAAAACTGTTTTTT.

The rearrangement links TRBV9 to TRBJ2-6; D tentatively reads TRBD1 or TRBD2 (5 bases each). Deletions cut 6 bases from V and 2 bases from J, with 15 bases between. The germline V gene encodes CDR1 SGDLS and CDR2 YYNGEE. The CDR3 is made up of 16 amino acids. For the CDR3, the DNA is TGTGCCAGCATGAAGGGCAGGGACCCTGGGGCCAACGTCCTGACTTTC. Translating gives CASMKGRDPGANVLTF.

The CDR3 spells CASKSKGIRATGELFF. Here the CDR3 DNA reads TGTGCCAGTAAGTCGAAGGGTATAAGGGCCACCGGGGAGCTGTTTTTT. The chain uses TRBV19 and TRBJ2-2; D gene unclear. CDR3 length: 16 residues. Germline V lookup: CDR1 LNHDA, CDR2 SQIVND (reference sequence). V was pared by 7 bases and J by 4 bases, with 19 bases between.

The gene calls are TRBV6-1 and TRBJ2-6; weak D call: TRBD1 (5 bases). The CDR3 totals 17 residues. CDR1 and CDR2 (germline): MNHNS, SASEGT. Trimming removed 3 bases from V and 0 bases from J, with 12 bases in between. In DNA, the CDR3 is TGTGCCAGCAGTGACAGGACAAGTAGCTCTGGGGCCAACGTCCTGACTTTC. Its protein product is CASSDRTSSSGANVLTF.

The gene calls are TRBV5-1 and TRBJ1-1; unclear D gene. The ends were cut back, 4 bases at V and 0 bases at J, with 10 bases in the middle. Germline CDR1 reads SGHRS; CDR2 reads YFSETQ. CDR3 size: 14 residues. CDR3 sequence reads: CASSEQSVNTEAFF. Written as DNA, the CDR3 is TGCGCCAGCAGCGAACAGAGCGTGAACACTGAAGCTTTCTTT.